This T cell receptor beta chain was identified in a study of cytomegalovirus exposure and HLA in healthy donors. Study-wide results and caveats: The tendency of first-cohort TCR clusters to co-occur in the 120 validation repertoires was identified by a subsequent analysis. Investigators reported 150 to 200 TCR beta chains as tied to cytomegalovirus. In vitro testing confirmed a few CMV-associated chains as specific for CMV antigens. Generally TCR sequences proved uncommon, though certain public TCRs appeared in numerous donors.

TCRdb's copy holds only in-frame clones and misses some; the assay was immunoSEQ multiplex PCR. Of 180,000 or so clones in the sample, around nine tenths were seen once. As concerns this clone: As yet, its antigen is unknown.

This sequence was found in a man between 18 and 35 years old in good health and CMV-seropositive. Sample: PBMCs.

The CDR3 loop is CASSTGYDTDTQYF. The CDR3 DNA sequence: TGTGCCAGTAGTACAGGGTATGACACAGATACGCAGTATTTT. This chain uses TRBV19 with TRBJ2-3, with D possibly TRBD1 on 5 matching bases. The V end was cut by 4 bases, the J end by 2 bases, with 10 bases between. Germline lookup yields CDR1 LNHDA and CDR2 SQIVND (reference sequence). This CDR3 has 14 amino acids. Based on the CDR3 plus reference TRBV19 and TRBJ2-3, the full variable domain is DGGITQSPKYLFRKEGQNVTLSCEQNLNHDAMYWYRQDPGQGLRLIYYSQIVNDFQKGDIAEGYSVSREKKESFPLTVTSAQKNPTAFYLCASSTGYDTDTQYFGPGTRLTVL.